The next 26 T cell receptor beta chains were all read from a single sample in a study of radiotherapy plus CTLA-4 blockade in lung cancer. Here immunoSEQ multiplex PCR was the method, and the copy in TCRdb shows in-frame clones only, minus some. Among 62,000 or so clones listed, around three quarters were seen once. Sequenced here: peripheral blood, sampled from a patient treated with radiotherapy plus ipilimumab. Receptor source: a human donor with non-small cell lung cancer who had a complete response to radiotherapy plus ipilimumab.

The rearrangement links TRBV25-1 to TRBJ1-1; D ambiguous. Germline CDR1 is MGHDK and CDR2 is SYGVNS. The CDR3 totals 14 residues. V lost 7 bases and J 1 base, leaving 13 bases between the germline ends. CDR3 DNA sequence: TGTGCCAGCACCAGAGGACGGAAGAACACTGAAGCTTTCTTT. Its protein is CASTRGRKNTEAFF. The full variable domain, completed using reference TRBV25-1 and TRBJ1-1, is EADIYQTPRYLVIGTGKKITLECSQTMGHDKMYWYQQDPGMELHLIHYSYGVNSTEKGDLSSESTVSRIRTEHFPLTLESARPSHTSQYLCASTRGRKNTEAFFGQGTRLTVV.

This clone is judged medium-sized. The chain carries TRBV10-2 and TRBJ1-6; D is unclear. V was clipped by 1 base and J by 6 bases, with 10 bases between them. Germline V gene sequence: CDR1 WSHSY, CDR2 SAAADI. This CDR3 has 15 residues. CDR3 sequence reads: CASSEWGIGNSPLHF. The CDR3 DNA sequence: TGCGCCAGCAGTGAGTGGGGTATCGGTAATTCACCCCTCCACTTT.

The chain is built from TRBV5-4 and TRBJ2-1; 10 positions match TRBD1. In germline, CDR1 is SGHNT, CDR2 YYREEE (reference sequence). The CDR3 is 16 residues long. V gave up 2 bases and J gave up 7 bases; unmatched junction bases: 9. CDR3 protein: CASSFPGQGTENEQFF. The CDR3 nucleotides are TGTGCCAGCAGCTTCCCGGGACAGGGGACGGAAAATGAGCAGTTCTTC.

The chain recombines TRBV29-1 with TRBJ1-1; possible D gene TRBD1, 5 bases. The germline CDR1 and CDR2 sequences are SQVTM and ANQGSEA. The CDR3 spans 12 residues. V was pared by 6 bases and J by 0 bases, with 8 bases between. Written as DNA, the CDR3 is TGCAGCGTGATAGGGGTGAACACTGAAGCTTTCTTT. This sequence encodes CSVIGVNTEAFF.

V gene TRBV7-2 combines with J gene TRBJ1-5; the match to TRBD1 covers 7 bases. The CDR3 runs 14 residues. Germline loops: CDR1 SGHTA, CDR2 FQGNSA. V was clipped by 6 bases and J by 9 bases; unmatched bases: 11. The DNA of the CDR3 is TGTGCCAGCAGTAATCAAGGGGGCGGGGGGCCCCAGCATTTT. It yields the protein CASSNQGGGGPQHF.

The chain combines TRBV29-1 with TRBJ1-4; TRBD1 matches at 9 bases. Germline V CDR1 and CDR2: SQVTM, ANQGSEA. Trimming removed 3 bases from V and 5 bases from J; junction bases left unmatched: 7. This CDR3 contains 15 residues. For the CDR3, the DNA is TGCAGCGTTGACGGGCCCGGGACAGGGAATGAAAAACTGTTTTTT. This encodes CSVDGPGTGNEKLFF. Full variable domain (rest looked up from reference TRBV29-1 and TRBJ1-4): SAVISQKPSRDICQRGTSLTIQCQVDSQVTMMFWYRQQPGQSLTLIATANQGSEATYESGFVIDKFPISRPNLTFSTLTVSNMSPEDSSIYLCSVDGPGTGNEKLFFGSGTQLSVL.

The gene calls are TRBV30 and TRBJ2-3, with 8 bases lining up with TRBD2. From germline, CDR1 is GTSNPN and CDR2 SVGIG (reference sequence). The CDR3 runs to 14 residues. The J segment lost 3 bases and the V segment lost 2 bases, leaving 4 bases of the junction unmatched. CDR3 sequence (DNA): TGTGCCTGGAGTCGGGGGGGCGGGACAGATACGCAGTATTTT. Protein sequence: CAWSRGGGTDTQYF.

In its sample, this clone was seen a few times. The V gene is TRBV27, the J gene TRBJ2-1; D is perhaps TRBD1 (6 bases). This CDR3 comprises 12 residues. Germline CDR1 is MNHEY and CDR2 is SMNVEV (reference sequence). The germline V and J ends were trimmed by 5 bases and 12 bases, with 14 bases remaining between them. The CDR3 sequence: CASSVDRFGQFF. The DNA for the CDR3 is TGTGCCAGCAGTGTAGACAGGTTTGGGCAGTTCTTC.

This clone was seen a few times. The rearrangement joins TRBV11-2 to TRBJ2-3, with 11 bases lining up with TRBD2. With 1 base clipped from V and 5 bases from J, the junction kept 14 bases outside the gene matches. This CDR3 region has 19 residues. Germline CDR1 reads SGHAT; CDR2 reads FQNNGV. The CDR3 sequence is CASSLGPLLAGGPEDTQYF. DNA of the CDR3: TGTGCCAGCAGCTTAGGGCCCCTCTTAGCGGGGGGGCCTGAAGATACGCAGTATTTT.

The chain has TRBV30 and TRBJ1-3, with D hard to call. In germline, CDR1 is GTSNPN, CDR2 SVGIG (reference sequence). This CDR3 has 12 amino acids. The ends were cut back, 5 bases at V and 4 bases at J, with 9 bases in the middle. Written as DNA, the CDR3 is TGTGCCTGGGGGGAACCGGGAAACACCATATATTTT. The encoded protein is CAWGEPGNTIYF.

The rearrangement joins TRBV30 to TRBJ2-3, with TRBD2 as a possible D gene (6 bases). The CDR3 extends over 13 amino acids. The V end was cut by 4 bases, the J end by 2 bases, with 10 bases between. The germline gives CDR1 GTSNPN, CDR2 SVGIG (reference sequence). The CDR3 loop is CAWTRGATDTQYF. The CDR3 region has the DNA TGTGCCTGGACCCGCGGGGCCACAGATACGCAGTATTTT.

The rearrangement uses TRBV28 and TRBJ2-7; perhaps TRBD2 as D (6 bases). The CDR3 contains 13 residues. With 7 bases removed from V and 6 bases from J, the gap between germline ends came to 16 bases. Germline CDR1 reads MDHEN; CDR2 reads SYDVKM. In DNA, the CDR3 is TGTGCCAGCACGTCCGGGACTCTCATCGAGCAGTACGTC. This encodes CASTSGTLIEQYV.

This CDR3 is CAWRAGRNSSPLHF. CDR3 nucleotide sequence: TGTGCCTGGAGGGCAGGGCGTAACTCATCACCCCTCCACTTT. The chain recombines TRBV30 with TRBJ1-6; TRBD1 is a possible D gene (5 bases). Trimming took off 3 bases at V and 10 bases at J, with 16 bases between the two ends. The CDR3 is made up of 14 amino acids. Per the germline V gene, CDR1 is GTSNPN and CDR2 is SVGIG (reference sequence).

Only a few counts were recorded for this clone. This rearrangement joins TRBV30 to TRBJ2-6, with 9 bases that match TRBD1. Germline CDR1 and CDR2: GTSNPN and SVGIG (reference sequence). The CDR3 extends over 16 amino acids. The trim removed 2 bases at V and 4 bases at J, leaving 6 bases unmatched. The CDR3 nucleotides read TGTGCCTGGAGTACCTACAGGGGGCCCGGGGCCAACGTCCTGACTTTC. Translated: CAWSTYRGPGANVLTF.

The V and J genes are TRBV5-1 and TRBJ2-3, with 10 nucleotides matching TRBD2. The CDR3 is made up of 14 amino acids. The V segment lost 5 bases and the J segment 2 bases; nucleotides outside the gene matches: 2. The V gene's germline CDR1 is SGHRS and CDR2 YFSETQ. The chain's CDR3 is CASRLAGYTDTQYF. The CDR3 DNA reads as TGCGCCAGCAGACTAGCGGGATACACAGATACGCAGTATTTT. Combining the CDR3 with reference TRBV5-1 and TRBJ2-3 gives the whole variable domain KAGVTQTPRYLIKTRGQQVTLSCSPISGHRSVSWYQQTPGQGLQFLFEYFSETQRNKGNFPGRFSGRQFSNSRSEMNVSTLELGDSALYLCASRLAGYTDTQYFGPGTRLTVL.

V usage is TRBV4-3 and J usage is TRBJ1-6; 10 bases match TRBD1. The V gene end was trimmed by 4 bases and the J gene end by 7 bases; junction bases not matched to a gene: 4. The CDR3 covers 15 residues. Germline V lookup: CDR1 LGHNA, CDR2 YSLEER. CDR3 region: CASSRGQGGNSPLHF. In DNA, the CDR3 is TGCGCCAGCAGCCGCGGACAGGGGGGGAATTCACCCCTCCACTTT.

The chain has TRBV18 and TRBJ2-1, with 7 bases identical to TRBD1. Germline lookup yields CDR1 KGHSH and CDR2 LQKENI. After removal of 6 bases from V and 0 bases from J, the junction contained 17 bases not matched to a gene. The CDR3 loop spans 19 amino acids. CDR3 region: CASSRRDRSLFSSYNEQFF. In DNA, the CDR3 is TGTGCCAGCTCGCGCCGGGACAGAAGCCTATTTTCCTCCTACAATGAGCAGTTCTTC.

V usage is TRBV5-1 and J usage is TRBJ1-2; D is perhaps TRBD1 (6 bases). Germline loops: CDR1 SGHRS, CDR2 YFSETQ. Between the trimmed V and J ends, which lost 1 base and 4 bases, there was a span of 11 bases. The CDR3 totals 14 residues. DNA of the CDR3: TGCGCCAGCAGCTTGATCCAGGGGACCTATGGCTACACCTTC. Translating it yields CASSLIQGTYGYTF.

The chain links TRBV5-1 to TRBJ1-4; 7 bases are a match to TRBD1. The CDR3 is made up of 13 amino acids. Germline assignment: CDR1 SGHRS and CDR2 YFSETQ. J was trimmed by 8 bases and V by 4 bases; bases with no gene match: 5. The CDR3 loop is CASSHPGQEKLFF. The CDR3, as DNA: TGCGCCAGCAGCCACCCGGGACAGGAAAAACTGTTTTTT.

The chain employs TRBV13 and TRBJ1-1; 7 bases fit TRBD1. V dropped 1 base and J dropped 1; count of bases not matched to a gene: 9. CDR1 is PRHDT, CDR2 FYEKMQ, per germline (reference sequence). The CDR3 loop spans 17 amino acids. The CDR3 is CASSLVSGQPGNTEAFF. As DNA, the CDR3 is TGTGCCAGCAGCTTAGTGTCGGGACAGCCTGGGAACACTGAAGCTTTCTTT.

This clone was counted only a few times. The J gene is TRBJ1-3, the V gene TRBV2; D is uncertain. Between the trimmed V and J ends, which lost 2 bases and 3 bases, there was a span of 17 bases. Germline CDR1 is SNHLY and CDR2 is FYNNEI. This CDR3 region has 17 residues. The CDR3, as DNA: TGTGCCAGCAGTGAACGTTTCCGAATAGATTATGGAAACACCATATATTTT. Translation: CASSERFRIDYGNTIYF.

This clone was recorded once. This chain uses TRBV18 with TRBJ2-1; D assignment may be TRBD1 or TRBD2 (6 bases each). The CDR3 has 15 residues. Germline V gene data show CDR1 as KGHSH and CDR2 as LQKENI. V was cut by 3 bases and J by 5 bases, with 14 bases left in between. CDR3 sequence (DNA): TGTGCCAGCTCACCGGGGGGCGGCGTCCACAATGAGCAGTTCTTC. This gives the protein CASSPGGGVHNEQFF.

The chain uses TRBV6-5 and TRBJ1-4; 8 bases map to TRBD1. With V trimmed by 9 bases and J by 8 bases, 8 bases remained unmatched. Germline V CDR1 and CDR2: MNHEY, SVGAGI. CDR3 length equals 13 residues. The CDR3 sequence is CASTQGAEEKLFF. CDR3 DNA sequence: TGTGCCAGTACGCAGGGGGCGGAAGAAAAACTGTTTTTT.

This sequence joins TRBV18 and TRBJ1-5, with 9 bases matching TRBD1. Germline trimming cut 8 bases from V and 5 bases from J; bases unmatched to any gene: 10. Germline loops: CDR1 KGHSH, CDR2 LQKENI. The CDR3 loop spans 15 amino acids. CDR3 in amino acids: CASKKDRGKDQPQHF. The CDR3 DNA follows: TGTGCCAGCAAGAAAGACAGGGGGAAGGATCAGCCCCAGCATTTT.

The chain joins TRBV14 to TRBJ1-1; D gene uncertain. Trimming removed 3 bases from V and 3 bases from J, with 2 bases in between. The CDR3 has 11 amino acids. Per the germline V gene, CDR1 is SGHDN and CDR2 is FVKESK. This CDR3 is CASSQHTEAFF. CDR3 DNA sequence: TGTGCCAGCAGCCAGCACACTGAAGCTTTCTTT. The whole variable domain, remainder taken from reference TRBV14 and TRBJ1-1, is EAGVTQFPSHSVIEKGQTVTLRCDPISGHDNLYWYRRVMGKEIKFLLHFVKESKQDESGMPNNRFLAERTGGTYSTLKVQPAELEDSGVYFCASSQHTEAFFGQGTRLTVV.

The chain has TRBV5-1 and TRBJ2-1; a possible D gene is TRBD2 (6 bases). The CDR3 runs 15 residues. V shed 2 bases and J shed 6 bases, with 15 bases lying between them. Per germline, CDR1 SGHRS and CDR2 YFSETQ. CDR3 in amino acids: CASSFEGGSGNEQFF. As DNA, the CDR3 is TGCGCCAGCAGCTTTGAGGGAGGCTCCGGCAATGAGCAGTTCTTC.